This TCR beta chain was sequenced in a study of Ad26.COV2.S vaccination and SARS-CoV-2 variants. Broader study findings: People who got the vaccine had more spike-specific TCR breadth than people who got placebo. Spike-specific responses of CD8+ and CD4+ T cells were reported to display substantial breadth after vaccination.

Generated by immunoSEQ multiplex PCR, the TCRdb table keeps only in-frame clones and is missing some. The sample lists hundreds of thousands of clones, more than 80% seen once, with approximately 1.5% in the top ten. V trimming: 0 bases; J trimming: 12 bases; junction bases outside the gene matches: 4. From germline, CDR1 is SGHRS and CDR2 YFSETQ. The CDR3 has 13 amino acids. Specified treatment: around 19 received Ad26.COV2.S at low or high dose, single or two shots; about 5 received placebo; per-sample allocation not given. Day 63 following the first vaccine or placebo injection was when the samples were taken. Expressing Wuhan-strain SARS-CoV-2 spike, an Ad26 vector served as the vaccine. Regarding this clone: Its target is not known.

The sequencing here drew on peripheral blood, taken in a trial of Ad26.COV2.S vaccine versus placebo. This chain links TRBV5-1 with TRBJ2-1, with 9 bases matching TRBD1. This TCR was sampled from a person between 18 and 60 years old who received the Ad26.COV2.S COVID-19 vaccine or a placebo. Here the CDR3 DNA reads TGCGCCAGCAGCTTGGGGACAGGGGTTGGGCAGTTCTTC. It is translated as CASSLGTGVGQFF.